The 10 T cell receptor beta chains presented below share a single source sample, sequenced in a study of CD8+ T cells in alopecia areata. Treatment given: oral pan-JAK inhibitor, 5-10 mg twice daily. RNA, once extracted, was reverse transcribed into cDNA for use as the sequencing template. Repertoires were generated with immunoSEQ multiplex PCR, while TCRdb's copy carries only in-frame clones and drops some. In the table there are about 190,000 clones, more than 55% of which are singletons. The source was CD4+ T cells sorted from blood, collected at week 4, from a patient treated with tofacitinib. These receptors were taken from a human donor with alopecia areata.

This CDR3 reads CSASTYEQYF. The CDR3 bases are TGCAGTGCTTCGACCTACGAGCAGTACTTC. This chain connects TRBV20-1 to TRBJ2-7; D unclear. V was clipped by 5 bases and J by 2 bases, with 4 bases between them. This CDR3 contains 10 residues. Looked up from germline, CDR1 is DFQATT and CDR2 is SNEGSKA (reference sequence).

The chain combines TRBV6-5 with TRBJ1-3, with no clear D. The CDR3 consists of 13 residues. V lost 6 bases and J lost 0, with 6 bases in between. CDR1 MNHEY and CDR2 SVGAGI come from the germline V gene. The CDR3 loop is CASRADSGNTIYF. CDR3 DNA sequence: TGTGCCAGCAGGGCAGACTCTGGAAACACCATATATTTT.

The V and J genes are TRBV11-2 and TRBJ2-5; TRBD2 might be the D (6 bases). V was shortened by 0 bases and J by 7 bases, with 6 bases between the two germline ends. Germline assignment: CDR1 SGHAT and CDR2 FQNNGV. This CDR3 contains 12 residues. The CDR3 DNA sequence: TGTGCCAGCAGCTTAGACGGGGGGACCCAGTACTTC. As protein: CASSLDGGTQYF.

The sample holds a few counts of this clone. This sequence joins TRBV30 and TRBJ2-5, with D perhaps TRBD2 (6 bases). The CDR3 spans 16 residues. Trimming cost V 0 bases and J 4 bases, with 18 bases left between them. Germline V gene lookup returns CDR1 GTSNPN and CDR2 SVGIG (reference sequence). The CDR3 bases are TGTGCCTGGAGTGTTGGTGTCGGCCAGGGAGGAGAGACCCAGTACTTC. The encoded protein is CAWSVGVGQGGETQYF.

The chain combines TRBV7-2 with TRBJ1-2; the match to TRBD1 covers 8 bases. Germline-derived CDR1 and CDR2 are SGHTA and FQGNSA. The length of the CDR3 is 14 residues. V trimming: 6 bases; J trimming: 8 bases; junction bases outside the gene matches: 11. The CDR3 nucleotides read TGTGCCAGCAGTTACCGGGACAGGCCTTACGGCTACACCTTC. Translated: CASSYRDRPYGYTF.

This chain connects TRBV6-1 to TRBJ1-1; possible D gene TRBD1, 5 bases. The germline CDR1 and CDR2 sequences are MNHNS and SASEGT. The CDR3 totals 14 residues. V was clipped by 2 bases and J by 10 bases, with 17 bases between them. In DNA, the CDR3 is TGTGCCAGCAGTGAATTGGCAGGGATGGGGGGAGCTTTCTTT. This encodes CASSELAGMGGAFF.

This CDR3 is CSVSLGRAGEQYF. Written as DNA, the CDR3 is TGCAGCGTTTCCCTAGGCAGGGCCGGCGAGCAGTACTTC. The genes are TRBV29-1 and TRBJ2-7; possible D gene TRBD1, 5 bases. This CDR3 comprises 13 residues. Germline V gene lookup returns CDR1 SQVTM and CDR2 ANQGSEA. Trimming removed 5 bases at V and 6 bases at J, with 17 bases between.

V usage is TRBV29-1 and J usage is TRBJ2-7; 12 nucleotides match TRBD1. The CDR3 is 12 amino acids. Germline V CDR1 and CDR2: SQVTM, ANQGSEA. V shed 7 bases, J shed 7 bases, and the junction held 5 bases outside the gene matches. In DNA, the CDR3 is TGCAGCGCCCGGGACAGGGGGCTGGAGCAGTACTTC. This codes for CSARDRGLEQYF.

The chain is built from TRBV6-5 and TRBJ1-1; D ambiguous. V gave up 7 bases and J gave up 9 bases, with 12 bases separating them. Germline V CDR1 and CDR2: MNHEY, SVGAGI. This CDR3 has 11 amino acids. The CDR3 loop is CASTEGGKAFF. The CDR3 nucleotides read TGTGCCAGCACCGAGGGTGGCAAAGCTTTCTTT.

This clone appeared a single time. The J gene is TRBJ1-4, the V gene TRBV9, with a tentative D call TRBD1 (6 bases). The CDR3 sequence is 15 residues long. The V end lost 4 bases, the J end lost 8 bases, and 18 bases lay between the germline ends. Germline loops: CDR1 SGDLS, CDR2 YYNGEE. This chain's CDR3 is CASSSVDRGDEKLFF. CDR3 DNA sequence: TGTGCCAGCAGCTCGGTGGACAGAGGGGACGAAAAACTGTTTTTT.